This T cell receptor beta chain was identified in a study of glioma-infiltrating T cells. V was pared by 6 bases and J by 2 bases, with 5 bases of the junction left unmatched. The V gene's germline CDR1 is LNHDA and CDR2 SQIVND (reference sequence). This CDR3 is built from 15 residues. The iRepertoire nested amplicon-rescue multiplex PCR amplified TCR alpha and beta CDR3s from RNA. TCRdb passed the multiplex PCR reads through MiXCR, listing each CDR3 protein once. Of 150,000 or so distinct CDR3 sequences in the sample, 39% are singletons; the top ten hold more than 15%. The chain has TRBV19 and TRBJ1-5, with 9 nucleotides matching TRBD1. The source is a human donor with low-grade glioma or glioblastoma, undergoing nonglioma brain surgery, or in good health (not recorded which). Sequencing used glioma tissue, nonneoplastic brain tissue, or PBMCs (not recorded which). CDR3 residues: CASSQGQGCNQPQHF. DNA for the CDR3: TGTGCCAGTAGCCAGGGACAGGGATGCAATCAGCCCCAGCATTTT. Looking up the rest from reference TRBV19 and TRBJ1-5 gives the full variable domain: DGGITQSPKYLFRKEGQNVTLSCEQNLNHDAMYWYRQDPGQGLRLIYYSQIVNDFQKGDIAEGYSVSREKKESFPLTVTSAQKNPTAFYLCASSQGQGCNQPQHFGDGTRLSIL.